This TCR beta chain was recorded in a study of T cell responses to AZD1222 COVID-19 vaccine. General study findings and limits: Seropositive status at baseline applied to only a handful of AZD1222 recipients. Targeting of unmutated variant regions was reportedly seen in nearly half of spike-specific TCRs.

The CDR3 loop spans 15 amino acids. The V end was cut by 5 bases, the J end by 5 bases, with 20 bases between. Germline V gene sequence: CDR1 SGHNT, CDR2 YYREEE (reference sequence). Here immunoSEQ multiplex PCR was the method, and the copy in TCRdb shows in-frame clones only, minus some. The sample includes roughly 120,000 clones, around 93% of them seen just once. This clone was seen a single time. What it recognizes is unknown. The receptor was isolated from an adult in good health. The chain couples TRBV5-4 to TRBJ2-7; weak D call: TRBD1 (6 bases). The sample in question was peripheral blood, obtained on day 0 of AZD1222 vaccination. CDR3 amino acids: CASRKQGTPPDEQYF. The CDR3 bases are TGTGCCAGCAGGAAGCAGGGGACCCCTCCAGACGAGCAGTACTTC.